This T cell receptor beta chain is drawn from a study of blood T cells in healthy people across ages. A second PCR of 7 to 11 cycles used a sample-barcoded 5' primer and a J-beta primer mix. TCRdb re-called the 5' RACE reads through MiXCR, storing one row per CDR3 protein. The data contain about 540,000 distinct CDR3 sequences, 24% of them seen just once; the ten biggest clones take up 8.7%. A word on this clonotype: The antigen remains undetermined.

Study-level results: Expanded clonotype shifts may have been confounded, as the donors had an unknown CMV status. Roughly linear declines in TCR beta diversity per million T cells occurred with age. Underestimates were what the diversity estimates from one million T cells were considered to be.

A further study also used this sample, focusing on T cells of mothers and their children. That study adds: The shaping of TCR recombination output by thymic selection is similar in related and unrelated pairs.

The sequence came from a boy aged 10-17 years in good health. Sequencing input: blood.

As DNA, the CDR3 is TGTGCCAGCAGCCCCTGGGACGGTGAAGCTAACTATGGCTACACCTTC. This translates into CASSPWDGEANYGYTF. The chain recombines TRBV3-1 with TRBJ1-2; D might be TRBD1 (5 bases). The CDR3 is 16 amino acids. The germline V and J ends were trimmed by 4 bases and 0 bases, with 15 bases remaining between them. Germline CDR1 is LGHDT and CDR2 is YNNKEL (reference sequence).